Described below is a single TCR beta chain sequence and its context. One entry per CDR3 protein, called by TCRdb with MiXCR from the 5' RACE reads. Of about 220,000 distinct CDR3 sequences listed, less than 8% are singletons. Each donor (without exception) was a healthy Caucasian. These data come from a study of identical twins. Deletions cut 7 bases from V and 0 bases from J, with 15 bases between. CDR1 LNHDA and CDR2 SQIVND come from the germline V gene (reference sequence). The CDR3 has 15 residues. These same data were also listed under a study on yellow fever vaccine responses in identical twins.

The TCR comes from a woman younger than 30 in good health. The sequencing input was memory (CD45RO+) T cells sorted from blood. The chain is built from TRBV19 and TRBJ2-5; D is possibly TRBD1 (5 bases). CDR3 sequence (DNA): TGTGCCAGTACAAACAAGTCCAGGGACCAAGAGACCCAGTACTTC. Translation gives CASTNKSRDQETQYF.